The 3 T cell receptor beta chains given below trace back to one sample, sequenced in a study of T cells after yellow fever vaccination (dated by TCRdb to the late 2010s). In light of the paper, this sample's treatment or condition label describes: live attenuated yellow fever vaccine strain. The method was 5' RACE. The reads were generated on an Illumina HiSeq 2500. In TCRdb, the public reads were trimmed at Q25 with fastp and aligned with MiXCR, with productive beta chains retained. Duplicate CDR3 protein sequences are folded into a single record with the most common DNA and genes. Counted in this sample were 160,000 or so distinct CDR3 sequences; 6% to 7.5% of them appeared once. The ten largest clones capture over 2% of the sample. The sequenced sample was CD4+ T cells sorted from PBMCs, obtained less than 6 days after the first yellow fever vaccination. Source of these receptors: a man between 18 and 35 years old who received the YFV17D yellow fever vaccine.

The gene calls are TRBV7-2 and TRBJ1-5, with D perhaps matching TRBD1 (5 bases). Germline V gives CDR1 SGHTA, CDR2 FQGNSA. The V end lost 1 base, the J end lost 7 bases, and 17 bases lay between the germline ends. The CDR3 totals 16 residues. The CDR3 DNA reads TGTGCCAGCAGCTTAGGTTCGCGGGGCTCCGGCCAGCCCCAGCATTTT. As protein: CASSLGSRGSGQPQHF.

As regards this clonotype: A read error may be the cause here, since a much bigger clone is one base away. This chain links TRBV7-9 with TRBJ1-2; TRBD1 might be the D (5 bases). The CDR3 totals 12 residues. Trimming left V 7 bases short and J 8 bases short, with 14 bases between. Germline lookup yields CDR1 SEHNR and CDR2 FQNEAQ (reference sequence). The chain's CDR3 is CASTFQGEGYTF. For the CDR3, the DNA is TGTGCCAGCACCTTCCAAGGGGAAGGCTACACCTTC.

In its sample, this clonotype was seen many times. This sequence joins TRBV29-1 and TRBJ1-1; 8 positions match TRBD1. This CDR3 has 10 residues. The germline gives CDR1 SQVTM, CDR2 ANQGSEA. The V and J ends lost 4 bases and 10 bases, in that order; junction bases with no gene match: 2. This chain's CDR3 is CSVAGTGAFF. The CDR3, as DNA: TGCAGCGTTGCCGGGACAGGAGCTTTCTTT.